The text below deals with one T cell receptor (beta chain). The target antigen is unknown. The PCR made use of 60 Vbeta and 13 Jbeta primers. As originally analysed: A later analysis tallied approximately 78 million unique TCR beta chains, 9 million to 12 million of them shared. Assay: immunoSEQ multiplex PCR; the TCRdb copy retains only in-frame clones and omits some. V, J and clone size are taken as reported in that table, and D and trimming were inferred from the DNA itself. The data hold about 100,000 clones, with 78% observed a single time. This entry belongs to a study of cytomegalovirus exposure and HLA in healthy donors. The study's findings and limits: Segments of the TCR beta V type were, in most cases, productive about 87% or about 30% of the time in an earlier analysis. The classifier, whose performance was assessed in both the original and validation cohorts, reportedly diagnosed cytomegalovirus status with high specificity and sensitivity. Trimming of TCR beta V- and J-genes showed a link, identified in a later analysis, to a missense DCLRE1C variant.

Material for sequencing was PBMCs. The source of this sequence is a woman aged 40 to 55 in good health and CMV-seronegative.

This chain's CDR3 is CASSTGQGAWETQYF. The CDR3 bases are TGTGCCAGTAGTACCGGACAGGGGGCTTGGGAGACCCAGTACTTC. V usage is TRBV19 and J usage is TRBJ2-5; 11 positions agree with TRBD1. The junction had 6 bases not matched to a gene; V was cut back by 4 bases and J by 5 bases. Germline assignment: CDR1 LNHDA and CDR2 SQIVND (reference sequence). The CDR3 totals 15 residues.